The clone carrying this T cell receptor (beta chain) appeared many times. One end of the junction varies from germline; a read error may be responsible. TCRdb re-called clones via MiXCR from the PCR reads. The sample has about 9,000 clones; roughly 14% are singletons. This record comes from a study of metastatic and nonmetastatic thyroid tumors. Until they underwent thyroid surgery, no patient had received any treatment. Looked up from germline, CDR1 is SEHNR and CDR2 is FQNEAQ (reference sequence). The CDR3 loop spans 15 amino acids. The receptor was isolated from a female donor with papillary thyroid cancer or a benign thyroid nodule (not recorded which). Some clones in this sample may be carry-over from other donors' samples. The sequencing input was blood. V usage is TRBV7-9 and J usage is TRBJ2-3; 11 nucleotides line up with TRBD2. CDR3 protein: CASSLAGGPPDTQYF. The CDR3, as DNA: TGTGCCAGCAGCCTAGCGGGAGGCCCCCCAGATACGCAGTATTTT.